This TCR beta chain was obtained from a study of T-cell memory formation after mild COVID-19. TCRdb re-called the 5' RACE reads through MiXCR, storing one row per CDR3 protein. The data show around 250,000 distinct CDR3 sequences, approximately 9% seen once. A few counts support this clonotype. Germline V lookup: CDR1 DFQATT, CDR2 SNEGSKA (reference sequence). The CDR3 extends over 13 amino acids. V dropped 7 bases and J dropped 3; count of bases not matched to a gene: 8. The sequence derives from a man younger than 35 who had mild COVID-19 (a few samples of this study predate the infection). Cell type and time point are not known. The specimen sequenced was PBMCs or a T cell subset sorted from them (not recorded which). The chain joins TRBV20-1 to TRBJ2-7, with 8 nucleotides matching TRBD1. CDR3 coding DNA: TGCAGTGTACCTAGGACAGGGATCTACGAGCAGTACTTC. Translation: CSVPRTGIYEQYF.